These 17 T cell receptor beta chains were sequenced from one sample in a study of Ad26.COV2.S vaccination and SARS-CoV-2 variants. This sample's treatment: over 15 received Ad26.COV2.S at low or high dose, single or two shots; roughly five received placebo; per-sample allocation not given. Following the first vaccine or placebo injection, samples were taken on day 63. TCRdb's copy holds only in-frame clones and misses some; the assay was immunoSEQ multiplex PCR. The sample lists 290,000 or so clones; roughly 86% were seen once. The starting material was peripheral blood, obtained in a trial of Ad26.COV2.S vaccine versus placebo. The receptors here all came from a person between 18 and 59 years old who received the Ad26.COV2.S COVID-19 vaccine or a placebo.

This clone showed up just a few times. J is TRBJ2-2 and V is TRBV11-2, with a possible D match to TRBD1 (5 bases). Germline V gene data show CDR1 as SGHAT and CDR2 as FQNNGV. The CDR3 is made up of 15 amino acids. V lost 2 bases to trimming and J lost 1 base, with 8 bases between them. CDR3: CASSLFQGNTGELFF. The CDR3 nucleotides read TGTGCCAGCAGCTTATTTCAGGGGAACACCGGGGAGCTGTTTTTT.

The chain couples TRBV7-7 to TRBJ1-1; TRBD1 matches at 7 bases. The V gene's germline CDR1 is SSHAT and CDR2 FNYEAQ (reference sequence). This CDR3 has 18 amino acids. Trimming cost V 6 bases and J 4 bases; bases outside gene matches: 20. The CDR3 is CASRPRRDSPGVRTEAFF. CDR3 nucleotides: TGTGCCAGCAGGCCTCGAAGGGACAGTCCAGGGGTACGCACTGAAGCTTTCTTT.

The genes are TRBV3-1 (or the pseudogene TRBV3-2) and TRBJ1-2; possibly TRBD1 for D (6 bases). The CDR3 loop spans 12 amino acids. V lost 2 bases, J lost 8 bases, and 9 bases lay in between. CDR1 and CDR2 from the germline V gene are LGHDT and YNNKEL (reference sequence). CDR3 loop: CASSQSGAGYTF. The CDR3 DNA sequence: TGTGCCAGCAGCCAATCAGGGGCCGGCTACACCTTC.

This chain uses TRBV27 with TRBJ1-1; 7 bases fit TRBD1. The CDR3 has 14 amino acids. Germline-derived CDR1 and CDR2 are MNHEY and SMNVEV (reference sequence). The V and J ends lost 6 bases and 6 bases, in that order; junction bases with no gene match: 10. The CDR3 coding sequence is TGTGCCAGCAGATTTAATCAAGGGACAGCTGAAGCTTTCTTT. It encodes CASRFNQGTAEAFF.

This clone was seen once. The CDR3 loop reads CASSGGIGEQFF. CDR3 sequence (DNA): TGTGCCAGCAGTGGGGGGATTGGTGAGCAGTTCTTC. The rearrangement joins TRBV12-3 or TRBV12-4 to TRBJ2-1; D is perhaps TRBD2 (6 bases). CDR3 length equals 12 residues. The germline V and J ends were trimmed by 5 bases and 9 bases, with 11 bases remaining between them.

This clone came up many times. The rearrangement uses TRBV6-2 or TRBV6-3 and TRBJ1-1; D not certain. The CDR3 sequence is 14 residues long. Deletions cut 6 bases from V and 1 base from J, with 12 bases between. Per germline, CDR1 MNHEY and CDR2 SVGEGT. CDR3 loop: CASSVGGQNTEAFF. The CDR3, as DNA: TGTGCCAGCAGCGTCGGAGGGCAGAACACTGAAGCTTTCTTT.

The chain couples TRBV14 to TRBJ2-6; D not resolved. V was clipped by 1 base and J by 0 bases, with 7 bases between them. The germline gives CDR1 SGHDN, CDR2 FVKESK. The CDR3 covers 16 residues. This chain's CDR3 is CASSQGFLSGANVLTF. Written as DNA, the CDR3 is TGTGCCAGCAGCCAAGGTTTCCTCTCTGGGGCCAACGTCCTGACTTTC.

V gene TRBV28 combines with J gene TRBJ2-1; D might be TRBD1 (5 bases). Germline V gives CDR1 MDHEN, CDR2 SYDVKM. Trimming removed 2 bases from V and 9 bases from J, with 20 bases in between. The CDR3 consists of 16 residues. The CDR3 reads CASSLVGARYRTEQFF. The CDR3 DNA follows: TGTGCCAGCAGTTTAGTAGGGGCAAGGTATCGAACTGAGCAGTTCTTC.

The CDR3 loop reads CASSVEDSYSPLHF. The CDR3 DNA reads TGTGCCAGCAGCGTAGAGGACAGTTATTCACCCCTCCACTTT. The rearrangement links TRBV9 to TRBJ1-6, with TRBD1 as a possible D gene (6 bases). Germline CDR1 is SGDLS and CDR2 is YYNGEE. The V and J ends lost 0 bases and 8 bases respectively, with 9 bases between them. The CDR3 is 14 residues long.

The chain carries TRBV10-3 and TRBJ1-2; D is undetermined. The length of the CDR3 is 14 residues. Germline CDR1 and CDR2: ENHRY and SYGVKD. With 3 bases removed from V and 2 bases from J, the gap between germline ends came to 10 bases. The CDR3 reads CAISDARRNYGYTF. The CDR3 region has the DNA TGTGCCATCAGTGACGCCCGGAGGAACTATGGCTACACCTTC.

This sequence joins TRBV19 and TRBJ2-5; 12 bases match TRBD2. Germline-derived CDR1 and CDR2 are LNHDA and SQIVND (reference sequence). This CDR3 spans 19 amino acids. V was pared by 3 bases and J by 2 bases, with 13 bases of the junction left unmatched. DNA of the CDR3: TGTGCCAGTAGTATGGTCAGGCAGGGGACTAGCGGGCGGCAAGAGACCCAGTACTTC. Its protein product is CASSMVRQGTSGRQETQYF.

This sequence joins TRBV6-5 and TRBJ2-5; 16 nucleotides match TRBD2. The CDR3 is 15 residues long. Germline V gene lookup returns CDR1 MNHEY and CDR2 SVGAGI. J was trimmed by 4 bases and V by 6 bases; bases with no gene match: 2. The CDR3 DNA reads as TGTGCCAGCAGGGGACTAGCGGGGGGGCCAGAGACCCAGTACTTC. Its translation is CASRGLAGGPETQYF.

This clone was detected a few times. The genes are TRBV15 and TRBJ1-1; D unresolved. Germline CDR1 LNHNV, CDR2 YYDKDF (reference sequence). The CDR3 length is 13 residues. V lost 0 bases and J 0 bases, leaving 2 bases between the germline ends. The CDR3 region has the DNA TGTGCCACCAGCAGAGACCTGAACACTGAAGCTTTCTTT. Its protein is CATSRDLNTEAFF.

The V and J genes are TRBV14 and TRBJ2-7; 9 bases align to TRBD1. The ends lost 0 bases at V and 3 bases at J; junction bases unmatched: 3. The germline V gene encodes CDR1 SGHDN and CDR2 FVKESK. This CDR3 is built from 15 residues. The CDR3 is CASSQEGTGYYEQYF. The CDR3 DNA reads TGTGCCAGCAGCCAAGAGGGGACAGGGTACTACGAGCAGTACTTC.

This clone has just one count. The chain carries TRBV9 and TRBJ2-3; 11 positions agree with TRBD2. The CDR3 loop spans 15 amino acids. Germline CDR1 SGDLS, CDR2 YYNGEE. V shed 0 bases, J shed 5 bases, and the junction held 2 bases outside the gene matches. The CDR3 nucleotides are TGTGCCAGCAGCGTAGTGACTAGCGGGATAGATACGCAGTATTTT. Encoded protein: CASSVVTSGIDTQYF. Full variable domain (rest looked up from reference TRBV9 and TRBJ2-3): DSGVTQTPKHLITATGQRVTLRCSPRSGDLSVYWYQQSLDQGLQFLIQYYNGEERAKGNILERFSAQQFPDLHSELNLSSLELGDSALYFCASSVVTSGIDTQYFGPGTRLTVL.

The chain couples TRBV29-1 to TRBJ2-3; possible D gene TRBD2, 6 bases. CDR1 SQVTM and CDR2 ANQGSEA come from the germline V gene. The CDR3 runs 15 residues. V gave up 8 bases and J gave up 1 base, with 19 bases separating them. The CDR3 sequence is CSHLLEGSGTDTQYF. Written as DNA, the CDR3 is TGCAGCCACCTCTTGGAGGGGTCAGGCACAGATACGCAGTATTTT.

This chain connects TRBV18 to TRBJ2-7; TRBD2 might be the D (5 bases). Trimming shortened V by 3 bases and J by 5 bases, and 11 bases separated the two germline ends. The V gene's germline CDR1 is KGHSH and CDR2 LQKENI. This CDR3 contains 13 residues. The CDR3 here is CASSPTREDEQYF. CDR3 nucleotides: TGTGCCAGCTCACCTACTAGGGAAGACGAGCAGTACTTC.